The 22 T cell receptor beta chains below all came from one sample that was sequenced in a study of molecular identifiers for immune sequencing clone quantification (dated 2018 in TCRdb). Library prep was done by PCR. The run used a NextSeq 500. TCRdb handled the public reads itself, with Q25 trimming in fastp and clone calling in MiXCR, and kept productive beta chains. CDR3 protein duplicates are merged, each entry listing the most common genes and DNA. The sample table holds approximately 500,000 distinct CDR3 sequences, of which roughly 24% were seen once. Jointly, the top ten make up just over 0.75% of the sample. The sequencing sample was made of naive CD8+ T cells from blood, with Jurkat cell RNA spiked in. Sample cell subset or site, as interpreted from the label and publication: FACS-sorted CD8+CD4-CCR7+CD45RA+ naive T cells. These receptors all stem from a human donor in good health. Some libraries in this study had Jurkat cell RNA spiked in.

This clonotype was observed many times. V and J are TRBV4-3 and TRBJ1-3; D is undetermined. V was pared by 0 bases and J by 0 bases, with 12 bases between. CDR1 LGHNA and CDR2 YSLEER come from the germline V gene. The CDR3 loop spans 17 amino acids. CDR3 sequence: CASSQDGPANSGNTIYF. In nucleotides, the CDR3 is TGCGCCAGCAGCCAAGACGGTCCCGCCAACTCTGGAAACACCATATATTTT.

This clonotype occurred many times. The J gene is TRBJ2-7, the V gene TRBV20-1; D is unclear. CDR3 length equals 11 residues. V gave up 1 base and J gave up 7 bases, with 8 bases separating them. Germline V gives CDR1 DFQATT, CDR2 SNEGSKA (reference sequence). The CDR3 region is CSARGQDEQYF. The CDR3 DNA sequence: TGCAGTGCTAGAGGCCAGGATGAGCAGTACTTC.

Comments on this clonotype: This could be a read error, since a much larger clone is one nucleotide away. The chain couples TRBV4-3 to TRBJ2-7, with D tentatively TRBD1 or TRBD2 (5 bases each). This CDR3 contains 14 residues. CDR1 and CDR2 from the germline V gene are LGHNA and YSLEER. CDR3 sequence (DNA): TGCGCCAGCAGCCACGGGGTAGGGGCGGCTGAGCAGAACTTC. This encodes CASSHGVGAAEQNF.

This clonotype was counted ten times or more. The V gene is TRBV12-3 or TRBV12-4, the J gene TRBJ2-2; 9 nucleotides line up with TRBD2. This CDR3 is built from 16 residues. V shed 5 bases, J shed 5 bases, and the junction held 9 bases outside the gene matches. For the CDR3, the DNA is TGTGCCAGCAGTCCATTTGCGGGAGGGGTTACCGGGGAGCTGTTTTTT. Protein product: CASSPFAGGVTGELFF.

The rearrangement joins TRBV19 to TRBJ2-1, with 10 nucleotides matching TRBD2. CDR1 is LNHDA, CDR2 SQIVND, per germline (reference sequence). This CDR3 is 16 amino acids long. V lost 4 bases and J lost 7; bases outside the gene matches: 10. CDR3 in DNA: TGTGCCAGTAGTACGCCCGCAGCGGGAGGGCTGAATGAGCAGTTCTTC. Its protein product is CASSTPAAGGLNEQFF. The full variable domain, in which reference TRBV19 and TRBJ2-1 provide the parts outside the CDR3, is DGGITQSPKYLFRKEGQNVTLSCEQNLNHDAMYWYRQDPGQGLRLIYYSQIVNDFQKGDIAEGYSVSREKKESFPLTVTSAQKNPTAFYLCASSTPAAGGLNEQFFGPGTRLTVL.

This clonotype was counted only a few times. This chain connects TRBV12-3 or TRBV12-4 to TRBJ1-1; no reliable D call. V was pared by 5 bases and J by 0 bases, with 13 bases between. The CDR3 extends over 15 amino acids. The CDR3 loop reads CASSPLQNMNTEAFF. As DNA, the CDR3 is TGTGCCAGCAGTCCACTACAGAACATGAACACTGAAGCTTTCTTT.

The chain has TRBV6-2 or TRBV6-3 and TRBJ2-1; D gene uncertain. CDR1 is MNHEY and CDR2 is SVGEGT in the germline V gene. Trimming shortened V by 0 bases and J by 5 bases, and 2 bases separated the two germline ends. CDR3 length: 12 amino acids. Written as DNA, the CDR3 is TGTGCCAGCAGTTACTCGAACAATGAGCAGTTCTTC. Translating gives CASSYSNNEQFF.

The genes are TRBV9 and TRBJ1-4; TRBD1 aligns across 10 bases. This CDR3 region has 17 residues. Germline V CDR1 and CDR2: SGDLS, YYNGEE. The junction had 6 bases not matched to a gene; V was cut back by 0 bases and J by 4 bases. CDR3 loop: CASSVEGGQGYNEKLFF. CDR3 sequence (DNA): TGTGCCAGCAGCGTAGAGGGGGGACAGGGGTATAATGAAAAACTGTTTTTT.

This clonotype was observed a few times. The rearrangement joins TRBV29-1 to TRBJ1-2, with 12 positions matching TRBD1. The CDR3 consists of 19 residues. After removal of 0 bases from V and 3 bases from J, the junction contained 14 bases not matched to a gene. In germline, CDR1 is SQVTM, CDR2 ANQGSEA. CDR3 region: CSVEDQLGTGGALDYGYTF. The CDR3, as DNA: TGCAGCGTTGAAGATCAATTGGGGACAGGGGGCGCTTTGGACTATGGCTACACCTTC.

This clonotype was observed a few times. The chain combines TRBV19 with TRBJ1-5; possible D gene TRBD1, 6 bases. The germline gives CDR1 LNHDA, CDR2 SQIVND (reference sequence). This CDR3 comprises 14 residues. Trimming shortened V by 3 bases and J by 6 bases, and 12 bases separated the two germline ends. CDR3 sequence reads: CASSIGGLGQPQHF. For the CDR3, the DNA is TGTGCCAGTAGTATTGGGGGGCTCGGTCAGCCCCAGCATTTT.

This clonotype has a count of ten or more. This chain uses TRBV20-1 with TRBJ2-3; D gene ambiguous. Trimming took 3 bases from V and 3 from J, leaving 4 bases between them. The CDR3 runs 11 residues. The germline V gene has CDR1 DFQATT and CDR2 SNEGSKA (reference sequence). CDR3 DNA: TGCAGTGCTAGGGATACAGATACGCAGTATTTT. Its translation is CSARDTDTQYF.

This clonotype was counted at least ten times. V and J are TRBV29-1 and TRBJ2-7; 7 nucleotides match TRBD1. V dropped 6 bases and J dropped 2; count of bases not matched to a gene: 1. The CDR3 contains 11 residues. Germline assignment: CDR1 SQVTM and CDR2 ANQGSEA. The CDR3 coding sequence is TGCAGCGTGGGGACAGCCTACGAGCAGTACTTC. It yields the protein CSVGTAYEQYF.

This clonotype was counted a few times. The chain combines TRBV6-1 with TRBJ1-5; D not certain. CDR3 size: 14 residues. Trimming took off 7 bases at V and 0 bases at J, with 10 bases between the two ends. Germline V lookup: CDR1 MNHNS, CDR2 SASEGT. Here the CDR3 DNA reads TGTGCCAGCACACCCAGCAGTAGCAATCAGCCCCAGCATTTT. Translated: CASTPSSSNQPQHF.

The rearrangement uses TRBV12-3 or TRBV12-4 and TRBJ1-1; perhaps TRBD1 as D (5 bases). The ends were cut back, 5 bases at V and 4 bases at J, with 14 bases in the middle. The CDR3 has 14 amino acids. CDR3 nucleotide sequence: TGTGCCAGCAGTGGGGTGGGCCAGGGCACTGAAGCTTTCTTT. It translates to CASSGVGQGTEAFF.

This clonotype showed up just a few times. V usage is TRBV6-2 or TRBV6-3 and J usage is TRBJ2-2; perhaps TRBD1 as D (5 bases). Trimming removed 9 bases from V and 7 bases from J, with 27 bases in between. Germline V gene lookup returns CDR1 MNHEY and CDR2 SVGEGT. The length of the CDR3 is 17 residues. CDR3 in amino acids: CASYPEPGLRLNGELFF. The DNA for the CDR3 is TGTGCCAGTTACCCGGAACCAGGGCTTCGGTTGAACGGGGAGCTGTTTTTT.

Comment on this clonotype: The CDR3 carries no conserved terminal phenylalanine or tryptophan, so it likely arises from a read error. The rearrangement links TRBV6-2 or TRBV6-3 to TRBJ2-7; D is perhaps TRBD2 (5 bases). Deletions cut 7 bases from V and 4 bases from J, with 17 bases between. Germline V gene data show CDR1 as MNHEY and CDR2 as SVGEGT. The CDR3 is 14 residues long. The CDR3 here is CASTQDSTPYEQYL. CDR3 nucleotide sequence: TGTGCCAGCACCCAGGACTCTACCCCGTACGAGCAGTACCTC.

The chain is built from TRBV4-3 and TRBJ2-7; D remains unclear. V lost 0 bases, J lost 3 bases, and 9 bases lay in between. This CDR3 spans 14 amino acids. In germline, CDR1 is LGHNA, CDR2 YSLEER. CDR3 nucleotides: TGCGCCAGCAGCCAAGATTTCAGCATCTACGAGCAGTACTTC. Amino acid sequence: CASSQDFSIYEQYF.

The rearrangement links TRBV27 to TRBJ2-3, with 8 bases fitting TRBD1. This CDR3 spans 15 amino acids. Germline V gene lookup returns CDR1 MNHEY and CDR2 SMNVEV (reference sequence). Trimming cost V 7 bases and J 2 bases; bases outside gene matches: 8. The CDR3 DNA sequence: TGTGCCAGCACCGCCGGGACAGGCTACACAGATACGCAGTATTTT. As protein: CASTAGTGYTDTQYF.

In regard to this clonotype: Possible read error: a much larger clone is one base away. The CDR3 carries no conserved terminal phenylalanine or tryptophan, so it likely arises from a read error. V is TRBV11-2 and J is TRBJ2-1; D ambiguous. The CDR3 sequence is 13 residues long. CDR1 is SGHAT and CDR2 is FQNNGV in the germline V gene. V was trimmed by 1 base and J by 7 bases, leaving 8 bases between them. The CDR3: CASSLAPTNEQFL. The DNA of the CDR3 is TGTGCCAGCAGCTTAGCCCCGACTAATGAGCAGTTCCTC.

In this sample, this clonotype turned up a few times. V and J are TRBV19 and TRBJ2-7; TRBD1 matches at 9 bases. V lost 1 base, J lost 7 bases, and 8 bases stayed unmatched. Germline V gene sequence: CDR1 LNHDA, CDR2 SQIVND (reference sequence). The CDR3 contains 15 residues. The chain's CDR3 is CASSIGTGGLGEQYF. CDR3 DNA: TGTGCCAGTAGTATAGGAACAGGGGGCCTCGGGGAGCAGTACTTC.

As to this clonotype: A junction end diverges from the germline sequence, so it may reflect a read error. The genes are TRBV9 and TRBJ2-7; unclear D gene. The germline CDR1 and CDR2 sequences are SGDLS and YYNGEE. The CDR3 contains 15 residues. CDR3 sequence reads: CASSPSSGPSYEEYF. Here the CDR3 DNA reads TGTGCCAGCAGCCCCTCGTCCGGGCCCTCCTACGAGGAGTACTTC.

Comments on this clonotype: Being one base from a much bigger clone, this may be a read error. The chain uses TRBV27 and TRBJ2-7, with D perhaps TRBD1 (5 bases). CDR1 MNHEY and CDR2 SMNVEV come from the germline V gene (reference sequence). With 5 bases removed from V and 7 bases from J, the gap between germline ends came to 18 bases. CDR3 length equals 14 residues. The CDR3 DNA reads as TGTGCCAGCAGTCTCAGGGTGGCAGGTTGGGAGCAGTACTTC. It specifies CASSLRVAGWEQYF.